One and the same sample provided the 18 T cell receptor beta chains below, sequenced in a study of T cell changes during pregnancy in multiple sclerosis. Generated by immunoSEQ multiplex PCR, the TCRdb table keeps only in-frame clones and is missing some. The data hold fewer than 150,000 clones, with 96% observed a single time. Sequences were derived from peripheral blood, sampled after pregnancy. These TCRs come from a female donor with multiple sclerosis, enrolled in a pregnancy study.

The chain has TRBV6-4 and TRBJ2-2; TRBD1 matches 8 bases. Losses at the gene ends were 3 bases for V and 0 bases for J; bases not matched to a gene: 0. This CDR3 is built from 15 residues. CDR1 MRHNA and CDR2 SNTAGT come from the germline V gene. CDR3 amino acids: CASSEQGANTGELFF. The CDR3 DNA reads TGTGCCAGCAGTGAACAGGGGGCGAACACCGGGGAGCTGTTTTTT.

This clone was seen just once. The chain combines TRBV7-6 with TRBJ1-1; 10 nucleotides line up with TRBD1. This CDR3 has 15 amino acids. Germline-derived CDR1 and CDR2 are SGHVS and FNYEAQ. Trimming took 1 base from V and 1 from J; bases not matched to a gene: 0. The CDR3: CASSLGQGANTEAFF. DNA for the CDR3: TGTGCCAGCAGCTTAGGACAGGGGGCGAACACTGAAGCTTTCTTT.

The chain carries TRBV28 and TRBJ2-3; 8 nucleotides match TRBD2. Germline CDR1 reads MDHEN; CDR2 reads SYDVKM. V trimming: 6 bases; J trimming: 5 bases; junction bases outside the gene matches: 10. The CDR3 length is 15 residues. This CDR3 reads CASSHSGIFVDTQYF. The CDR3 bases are TGTGCCAGCAGCCATAGCGGGATCTTCGTAGATACGCAGTATTTT.

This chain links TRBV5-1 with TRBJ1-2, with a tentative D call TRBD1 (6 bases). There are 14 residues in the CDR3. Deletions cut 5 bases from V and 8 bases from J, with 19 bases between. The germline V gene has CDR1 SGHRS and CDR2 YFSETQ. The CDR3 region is CASSPGGATSGYTF. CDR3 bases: TGCGCCAGCAGTCCTGGGGGGGCCACCTCGGGCTACACCTTC.

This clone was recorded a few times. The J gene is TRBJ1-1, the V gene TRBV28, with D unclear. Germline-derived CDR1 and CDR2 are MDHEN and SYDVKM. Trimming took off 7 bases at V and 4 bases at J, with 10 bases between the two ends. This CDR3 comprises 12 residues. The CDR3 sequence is CASKTGSTEAFF. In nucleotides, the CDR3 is TGTGCCAGCAAGACGGGGAGCACTGAAGCTTTCTTT.

The CDR3 protein is CASAPGGSGYTF. The CDR3 nucleotides read TGTGCCAGCGCCCCGGGGGGAAGCGGCTACACCTTC. This rearrangement joins TRBV16 to TRBJ1-2, with a weak D call TRBD1 (5 bases). Trimming shortened V by 8 bases and J by 8 bases, and 15 bases separated the two germline ends. This CDR3 region has 12 residues. Germline CDR1 and CDR2: KGHSY and FQNENV.

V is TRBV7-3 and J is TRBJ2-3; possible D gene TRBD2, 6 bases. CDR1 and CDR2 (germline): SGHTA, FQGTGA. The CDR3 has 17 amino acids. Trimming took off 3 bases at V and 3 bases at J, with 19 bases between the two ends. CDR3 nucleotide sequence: TGTGCCAGCAGCTTGGAGGGAGGTGATGTGAGGACAGATACGCAGTATTTT. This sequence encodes CASSLEGGDVRTDTQYF.

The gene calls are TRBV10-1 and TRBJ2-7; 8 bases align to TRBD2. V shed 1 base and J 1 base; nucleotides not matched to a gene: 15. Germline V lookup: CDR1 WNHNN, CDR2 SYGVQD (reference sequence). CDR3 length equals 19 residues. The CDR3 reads CASSEFDSSGSKTSYEQYF. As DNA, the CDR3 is TGCGCCAGCAGTGAGTTCGATTCGAGCGGGAGCAAGACTTCCTACGAGCAGTACTTC.

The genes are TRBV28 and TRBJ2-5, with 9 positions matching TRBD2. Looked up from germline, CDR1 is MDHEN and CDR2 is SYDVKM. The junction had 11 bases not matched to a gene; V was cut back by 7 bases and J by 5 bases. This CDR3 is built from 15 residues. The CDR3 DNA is TGTGCCAGCAATCCCCTGCGGGAGGGCGTCGAGACCCAGTACTTC. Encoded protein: CASNPLREGVETQYF.

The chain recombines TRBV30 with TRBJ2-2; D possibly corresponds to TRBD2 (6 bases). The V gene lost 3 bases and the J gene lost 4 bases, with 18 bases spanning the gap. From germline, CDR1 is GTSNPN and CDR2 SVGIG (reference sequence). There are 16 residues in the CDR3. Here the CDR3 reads CAWSLGQGGGTGELFF. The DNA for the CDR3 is TGTGCCTGGAGCCTCGGCCAGGGAGGTGGCACCGGGGAGCTGTTTTTT.

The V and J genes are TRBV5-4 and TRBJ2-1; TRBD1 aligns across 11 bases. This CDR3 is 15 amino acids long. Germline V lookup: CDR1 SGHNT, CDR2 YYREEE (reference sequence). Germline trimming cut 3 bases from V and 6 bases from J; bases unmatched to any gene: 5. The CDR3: CASSWTGGDLNEQFF. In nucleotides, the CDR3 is TGTGCCAGCAGCTGGACAGGGGGCGATCTCAATGAGCAGTTCTTC.

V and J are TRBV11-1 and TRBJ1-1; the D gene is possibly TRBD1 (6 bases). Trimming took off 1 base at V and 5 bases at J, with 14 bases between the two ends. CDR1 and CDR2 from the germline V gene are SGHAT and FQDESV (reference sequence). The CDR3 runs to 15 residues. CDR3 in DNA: TGTGCCAGCAGCTTAGAAGCAGGGGCGCAAACTGAAGCTTTCTTT. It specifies CASSLEAGAQTEAFF.

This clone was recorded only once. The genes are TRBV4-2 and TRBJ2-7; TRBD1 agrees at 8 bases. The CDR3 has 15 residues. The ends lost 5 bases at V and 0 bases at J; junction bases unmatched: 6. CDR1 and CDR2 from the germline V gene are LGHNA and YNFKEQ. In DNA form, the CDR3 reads TGTGCCAGCAGCACCACCGGGACAGGCTCCTACGAGCAGTACTTC. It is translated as CASSTTGTGSYEQYF.

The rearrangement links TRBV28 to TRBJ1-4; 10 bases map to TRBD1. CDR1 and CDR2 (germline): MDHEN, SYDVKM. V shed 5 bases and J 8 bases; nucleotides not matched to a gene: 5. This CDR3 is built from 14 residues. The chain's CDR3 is CASSLDRGREKLFF. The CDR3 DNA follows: TGTGCCAGCAGTCTCGACAGGGGGCGAGAAAAACTGTTTTTT.

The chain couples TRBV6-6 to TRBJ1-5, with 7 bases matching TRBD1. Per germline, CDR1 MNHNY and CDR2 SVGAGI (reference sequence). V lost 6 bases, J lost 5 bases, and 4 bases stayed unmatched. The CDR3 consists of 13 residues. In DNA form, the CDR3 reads TGTGCCAGCAGGGATCAGGGGGATCAGCCCCAGCATTTT. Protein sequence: CASRDQGDQPQHF.

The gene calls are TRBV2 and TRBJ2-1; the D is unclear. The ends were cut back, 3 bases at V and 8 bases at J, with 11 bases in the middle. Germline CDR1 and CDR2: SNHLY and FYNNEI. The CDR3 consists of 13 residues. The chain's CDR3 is CASSEVGIHEQFF. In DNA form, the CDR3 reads TGTGCCAGCAGTGAGGTGGGCATCCATGAGCAGTTCTTC.

The CDR3 bases are TGTGCCAGCAGTTTGTGGGGGCGGCCCGAGCAGTACTTC. Encoded protein: CASSLWGRPEQYF. The rearrangement joins TRBV28 to TRBJ2-7; the D gene is possibly TRBD1 (6 bases). V lost 3 bases and J 6 bases, leaving 12 bases between the germline ends. The germline V gene encodes CDR1 MDHEN and CDR2 SYDVKM. This CDR3 has 13 amino acids.

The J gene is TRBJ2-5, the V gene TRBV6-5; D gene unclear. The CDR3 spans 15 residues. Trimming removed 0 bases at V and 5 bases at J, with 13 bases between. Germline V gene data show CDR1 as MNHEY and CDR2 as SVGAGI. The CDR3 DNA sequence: TGTGCCAGCAGTTACTCTCCAGGTTCTTTGGAGACCCAGTACTTC. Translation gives CASSYSPGSLETQYF.